Following are 18 T cell receptor beta chains from one sample sequenced in a study of T cell responses to AZD1222 COVID-19 vaccine. Produced via immunoSEQ multiplex PCR; TCRdb's table is partial and in-frame only. Among 65,000 to 75,000 clones listed, roughly 80% were seen once. Here the sequenced sample was peripheral blood, taken 28 days after the second AZD1222 dose. The receptors derive from an adult who received the AZD1222 COVID-19 vaccine.

The chain couples TRBV18 to TRBJ1-5; 8 nucleotides match TRBD1. CDR3 length: 14 residues. CDR1 and CDR2 from the germline V gene are KGHSH and LQKENI. Trimming removed 5 bases from V and 4 bases from J; junction bases left unmatched: 4. The chain's CDR3 is CASSENRGNQPQHF. The DNA of the CDR3 is TGTGCCAGCTCAGAGAACAGGGGGAATCAGCCCCAGCATTTT.

The chain couples TRBV20-1 to TRBJ2-2; possibly TRBD1 or TRBD2 for D (6 bases each). V dropped 3 bases and J dropped 4 bases, with 15 bases sitting between them. Germline V CDR1 and CDR2: DFQATT, SNEGSKA (reference sequence). There are 15 residues in the CDR3. Here the CDR3 reads CSASGGPRGTGELFF. CDR3 bases: TGCAGTGCTAGTGGGGGGCCCCGCGGCACCGGGGAGCTGTTTTTT.

The genes are TRBV10-1 and TRBJ2-3; 11 bases map to TRBD1. The ends lost 0 bases at V and 3 bases at J; junction bases unmatched: 11. Germline V gene sequence: CDR1 WNHNN, CDR2 SYGVQD (reference sequence). The CDR3 is made up of 19 amino acids. The CDR3 reads CASSESGGTGGSVTDTQYF. The CDR3, as DNA: TGCGCCAGCAGTGAGTCTGGCGGGACAGGGGGGAGTGTGACAGATACGCAGTATTTT.

V is TRBV12-2 and J is TRBJ2-7. TRBV12-2 is termed a pseudogene. The CDR3 consists of 16 residues. CDR3 sequence (DNA): TGTGCAAGTCGCGGTTCGTGGGTTGACGTTACCTACGAGCAGTACTTC. It translates to CASRGSWVDVTYEQYF.

V gene TRBV5-1 combines with J gene TRBJ1-6; 9 bases align to TRBD1. This CDR3 is 15 amino acids long. Germline loops: CDR1 SGHRS, CDR2 YFSETQ. J gave up 10 bases and V 2 bases, and 7 bases lay outside the gene matches. The CDR3 DNA is TGCGCCAGCAGCTTACCCGGGACAGGGAAATCACCCCTCCACTTT. This translates into CASSLPGTGKSPLHF. Full variable domain (remainder filled in from reference TRBV5-1 and TRBJ1-6): KAGVTQTPRYLIKTRGQQVTLSCSPISGHRSVSWYQQTPGQGLQFLFEYFSETQRNKGNFPGRFSGRQFSNSRSEMNVSTLELGDSALYLCASSLPGTGKSPLHFGNGTRLTVT.

The J gene is TRBJ2-1, the V gene TRBV5-1, with 8 bases fitting TRBD1. V gave up 4 bases and J gave up 10 bases; unmatched junction bases: 7. This CDR3 is 13 amino acids long. Germline-derived CDR1 and CDR2 are SGHRS and YFSETQ. The CDR3 spells CASSGTGDREQFF. The DNA for the CDR3 is TGCGCCAGCAGCGGGACAGGAGATCGCGAGCAGTTCTTC.

The rearrangement links TRBV7-2 to TRBJ2-3, with 8 nucleotides matching TRBD2. CDR1 is SGHTA, CDR2 FQGNSA, per germline. The CDR3 is made up of 15 amino acids. Unmatched junction bases numbered 6, after V lost 5 bases and J lost 2 bases. As DNA, the CDR3 is TGTGCCAGCAGCCCGGGACTAGGGGTCACAGATACGCAGTATTTT. Translation: CASSPGLGVTDTQYF.

The rearrangement joins TRBV30 to TRBJ2-7, with D tentatively TRBD2 (6 bases). The CDR3 has 14 amino acids. Germline V gives CDR1 GTSNPN, CDR2 SVGIG (reference sequence). Trimming cost V 0 bases and J 2 bases, with 11 bases left between them. The CDR3 region is CAWSVLGLPYEQYF. As DNA, the CDR3 is TGTGCCTGGAGTGTCCTAGGACTACCCTACGAGCAGTACTTC.

The V and J genes are TRBV6-6 and TRBJ1-3, with D unresolved. The CDR3 is made up of 15 amino acids. Trimming removed 2 bases at V and 0 bases at J, with 8 bases between. The V gene's germline CDR1 is MNHNY and CDR2 SVGAGI (reference sequence). DNA of the CDR3: TGTGCCAGCAGTTACGTCGCCATCTCTGGAAACACCATATATTTT. It is translated as CASSYVAISGNTIYF.

This clone has a handful of counts. The rearrangement joins TRBV14 to TRBJ1-4; 7 nucleotides match TRBD1. V lost 4 bases, J lost 10 bases, and 9 bases stayed unmatched. The length of the CDR3 is 14 residues. Germline loops: CDR1 SGHDN, CDR2 FVKESK. The CDR3 reads CASSLTGASGKLFF. The CDR3 DNA reads as TGTGCCAGCAGCCTTACAGGGGCGAGTGGAAAACTGTTTTTT.

This clone was observed a few times. This chain joins TRBV30 and TRBJ1-2; a weak D match, TRBD1 (6 bases). The V end was cut by 8 bases, the J end by 6 bases, with 22 bases between. CDR1 and CDR2 (germline): GTSNPN, SVGIG (reference sequence). There are 14 residues in the CDR3. CDR3 coding DNA: TGTGCCGGCGCGTCCCGCGCGGGGGGCCATGGCTACACCTTC. Residues: CAGASRAGGHGYTF.

The chain carries TRBV27 and TRBJ1-5; 9 nucleotides match TRBD1. The germline V gene has CDR1 MNHEY and CDR2 SMNVEV (reference sequence). The CDR3 is made up of 14 amino acids. V dropped 5 bases and J dropped 9; count of bases not matched to a gene: 8. DNA of the CDR3: TGTGCCAGCAGTCCCGGGACAGGGATTCGGCCCCAGCATTTT. Translation: CASSPGTGIRPQHF.

The chain links TRBV2 to TRBJ2-3; 10 nucleotides line up with TRBD2. The CDR3 runs to 15 residues. J was trimmed by 4 bases and V by 1 base; bases with no gene match: 2. Looked up from germline, CDR1 is SNHLY and CDR2 is FYNNEI. The CDR3 bases are TGTGCCAGCAGTGAAGAGCGGGAGGGTGCAGATACGCAGTATTTT. Translating gives CASSEEREGADTQYF.

The chain has TRBV23-1 and TRBJ1-3; maybe TRBD1 (5 bases). TRBV23-1 is labeled an ORF, and its function is uncertain. With 7 bases removed from V and 8 bases from J, the gap between germline ends came to 21 bases. This CDR3 spans 15 amino acids. The CDR3 is CASTHGGDPEDTIYF. Written as DNA, the CDR3 is TGCGCCAGCACCCACGGGGGAGACCCGGAAGACACCATATATTTT.

The chain combines TRBV4-3 with TRBJ1-2; the match to TRBD1 covers 7 bases. After removal of 6 bases from V and 3 bases from J, the junction contained 13 bases not matched to a gene. Germline V lookup: CDR1 LGHNA, CDR2 YSLEER. CDR3 length equals 16 residues. The CDR3 region is CASSRQGLDDDYGYTF. The CDR3 bases are TGCGCCAGCAGTCGACAGGGTTTGGATGACGACTATGGCTACACCTTC.

This chain connects TRBV9 to TRBJ2-2; TRBD2 matches at 7 bases. V gave up 4 bases and J gave up 6 bases; unmatched junction bases: 9. The CDR3 loop spans 15 amino acids. Looked up from germline, CDR1 is SGDLS and CDR2 is YYNGEE. This CDR3 reads CASSRDYLLSGELFF. The CDR3, as DNA: TGTGCCAGCAGCCGGGACTATCTGCTGTCCGGGGAGCTGTTTTTT.

The chain combines TRBV12-3 or TRBV12-4 with TRBJ1-1; D not certain. Deletions cut 2 bases from V and 0 bases from J, with 4 bases between. The length of the CDR3 is 13 residues. The CDR3 loop is CASSLLMNTEAFF. As DNA, the CDR3 is TGTGCCAGCAGTTTATTAATGAACACTGAAGCTTTCTTT.

The rearrangement joins TRBV7-3 to TRBJ2-3; 7 nucleotides agree with TRBD2. V gave up 5 bases and J gave up 6 bases; unmatched junction bases: 5. The germline CDR1 and CDR2 sequences are SGHTA and FQGTGA. The CDR3 consists of 13 residues. CDR3 region: CASSQELADTQYF. The CDR3 DNA reads as TGTGCCAGCAGCCAAGAACTAGCGGATACGCAGTATTTT.